The present T cell receptor beta chain was sequenced within a study of cytomegalovirus exposure and HLA in healthy donors. Notes on the study in general: With high specificity and sensitivity, the classifier reportedly diagnosed cytomegalovirus status. Subsequent analysis showed first-cohort TCR clusters tending to co-occur in around 110 validation repertoires. Researchers counted around 170 TCR beta chains as cytomegalovirus-associated.

Notes on this clone: Antigen specificity is unknown.

Germline CDR1 is MDHEN and CDR2 is SYDVKM. This CDR3 comprises 17 residues. V lost 5 bases and J lost 5, with 24 bases in between. The donors were members of the approximately 120-subject validation cohort (separate from the roughly 660-subject first cohort). The method was immunoSEQ multiplex PCR; TCRdb's version includes in-frame clones alone and lacks a portion of them. The profile shows 250,000 to 350,000 clones, 85% to 90% of them singletons. The chain couples TRBV28 to TRBJ2-5; a weak D match, TRBD1 (6 bases). Sequencing was done on a sample of PBMCs. This TCR derives from a woman aged 18 to 35 in good health and CMV-seronegative. CDR3 protein: CASSVLIINREVETQYF. In DNA form, the CDR3 reads TGTGCCAGCAGTGTCCTGATAATAAACAGGGAAGTGGAGACCCAGTACTTC.